The sequence of this T cell receptor beta chain was determined in a study of identical twins (dated by TCRdb to 2016 to 2017). A note on the overall study: TCR alpha and beta repertoires from monozygotic twins, unrelated adults of various ages and cord blood were deep-sequenced to test whether fetal clonotypes persist. Replicate twin experiments were performed at different times using different library preparation protocols to rule out contamination. Beyond this particular receptor, the publication reports: Invariant T cells such as MAIT and iNKT could partly confound zero-insertion analyses, although diverse VJ usage argued against such confounding for most clonotypes. Fewer insertions were carried by abundant cord blood beta clonotypes, a similar but weaker trend appeared in young adult naive repertoires, and no such trend appeared in memory repertoires. A weaker excess of twin sharing was found in beta out-of-frame sequences because the signal-to-noise ratio was lowered by fewer shared sequences. Compared with coincidental sharing between unrelated individuals, out-of-frame TCR alpha sequences shared between twins had an excess of sequences with low generation probability. Out-of-frame TCR alpha sharing in monozygotic twins was systematically underestimated by recombination models, whereas sharing between unrelated individuals was in agreement with the recombination models. Because the same donors could not be followed over many years, conclusions were based on cross-sectional statistical analysis.

Library preparation was by 5' RACE. The sequencer was an Illumina HiSeq 2000. Template switching introduced a universal primer binding site; the final cDNA contained a unique molecular identifier, enabling accurate counting of TCR cDNA molecules. Specific primers in the conserved constant-segment region were used to synthesize first-strand cDNA for the TCR alpha and beta chains. Each cDNA library was double barcoded, with a SMART-Mk sample barcode plus Illumina barcodes, to control for contamination. TruSeq adapter sequences and Illumina sample barcodes were added in two successive PCR steps. Sequencing of the TCR alpha and beta cDNA libraries was done on the Illumina HiSeq platform using custom primers. As for how the authors treated the data: Unique molecular identifiers were extracted from raw reads with MiGEC, and CDR3 positions were determined with MiXCR. For each individual, recombination models were inferred using an EM algorithm with the repgenHMM and IGoR tools. Shared clonotypes were analyzed with the tcR package in R, and sharing was normalized by the product of cloneset sizes. To study raw recombination without the effects of thymic and clonal selection, out-of-frame nonproductive sequences were analyzed. The public reads were quality trimmed at Q25 with fastp and then assembled into clones with MiXCR by TCRdb, keeping productive beta chains. All rows with the same CDR3 protein become a single entry with the most common DNA and genes. These V and J calls originate from TCRdb's pipeline instead of the authors' own analysis. The sample table records some 320,000 distinct CDR3 sequences; roughly an eighth of these occur just once. The ten largest clones take up around 7.2% of the sample.

About this clonotype itself: Its antigen specificity is not known. Base quality data are lacking; no much larger clone is found one base away.

Every donor in the study was a healthy Caucasian. Three pairs of female monozygotic twins, all aged about 18 to 29 years, were included in the twin cohort. Positive isolation kits from Invitrogen were used to isolate CD4+ and CD8+ T cell populations. The junction shows trimming of 3 bases on V and 3 bases on J, and the gene matches do not reach 5 bases of it. The germline V gene (reference sequence) specifies LGHDT as CDR1 and YNNKEL as CDR2. Counted from cysteine to phenylalanine, this CDR3 has 15 amino acids. The kept DNA is CDR3 alone, 45 bases in frame from the first base. This sample also appeared in a second study, on yellow fever vaccine responses in identical twins. From that second study: The T cell response to vaccination in identical twins was reported by the authors to appear partly convergent and partly personalized. Focusing on identical twins, the study followed the T cell clones that responded to the vaccine, and did so with precision.

This chain is built from TRBV3-1 and TRBJ2-7, with 10 middle bases fitting TRBD2. The sequence was collected from a woman under 30 in good health. Sequencing was carried out using CD8+ T cells sorted from blood. The DNA sequence follows: TGTGCCAGCAGCCACACGGGACTAGCGCACTACGAGCAGTACTTC. This translates into CASSHTGLAHYEQYF.